In its sample, the clone carrying this TCR beta chain was seen once. The sample is drawn from a study of blood T cell repertoires in COVID-19. The data were produced by immunoSEQ multiplex PCR, yet TCRdb's version contains in-frame clones alone and is incomplete. The data show roughly 140,000 clones, with 75% to 85% seen just once and approximately 9.4% held by the top ten. The TCR was taken from a woman in her fifties or sixties with acute or convalescent COVID-19. Sequencing was performed on peripheral blood.

The chain's CDR3 is CASSPGGTTQETQYF. The DNA for the CDR3 is TGTGCCAGCAGCCCGGGGGGAACAACACAAGAGACCCAGTACTTC. V is TRBV5-4 and J is TRBJ2-5; TRBD2 matches 7 bases. The germline CDR1 and CDR2 sequences are SGHNT and YYREEE (reference sequence). The CDR3 spans 15 residues. With 4 bases clipped from V and 2 bases from J, the junction kept 8 bases outside the gene matches.